Below, 29 T cell receptor beta chains from the same sample are listed, as sequenced in a study of T-cell memory formation after mild COVID-19. TCRdb processed the 5' RACE reads anew with MiXCR; each CDR3 protein has one entry. In the table there are about 200,000 distinct CDR3 sequences, roughly 10% of which are singletons. The sequencing sample was made of PBMCs or a T cell subset sorted from them (not recorded which). Source of these receptors: a young man who had mild COVID-19 (a few samples of this study predate the infection). Cell type and time point are not known.

V usage is TRBV11-3 and J usage is TRBJ2-2; the D gene could be TRBD1 or TRBD2 (5 bases each). The germline V gene encodes CDR1 SGHNT and CDR2 YENEEA. The CDR3 sequence is 15 residues long. Trimming removed 0 bases from V and 6 bases from J, with 11 bases in between. The CDR3, as DNA: TGTGCCAGCAGCTTAGACGGGGCGACGTCCGGGGAGCTGTTTTTT. It codes for CASSLDGATSGELFF.

This clonotype was seen only a few times. The rearrangement uses TRBV20-1 and TRBJ2-1, with D perhaps TRBD1 (5 bases). CDR1 and CDR2 from the germline V gene are DFQATT and SNEGSKA (reference sequence). V was clipped by 3 bases and J by 3 bases, with 15 bases between them. This CDR3 region has 15 residues. In DNA, the CDR3 is TGCAGTGCTAGTTTGTCAGGGATCGGCTACAATGAGCAGTTCTTC. Its protein is CSASLSGIGYNEQFF.

With regard to this clonotype: An end of the junction does not agree with germline; a read error may underlie this. The CDR3 bases are TGTGCCAGCAGCCCCGGGACAGGACCGAATAATTTC. Protein sequence: CASSPGTGPNNF. The chain links TRBV6-2 or TRBV6-3 to TRBJ2-4; 8 bases line up with TRBD1. Per germline, CDR1 MNHEY and CDR2 SVGEGT. There are 12 residues in the CDR3.

The V call is TRBV5-1, the J call TRBJ2-1, with D unclear. CDR1 and CDR2 (germline): SGHRS, YFSETQ. The CDR3 spans 13 residues. Trimming shortened V by 1 base and J by 5 bases, and 7 bases separated the two germline ends. In DNA form, the CDR3 reads TGCGCCAGCAGCTTGAATACCGACAATGAGCAGTTCTTC. This encodes CASSLNTDNEQFF.

This chain connects TRBV28 to TRBJ2-1; 8 bases map to TRBD1. The CDR3 has 15 amino acids. Germline lookup yields CDR1 MDHEN and CDR2 SYDVKM. V was pared by 7 bases and J by 5 bases, with 10 bases of the junction left unmatched. CDR3 protein: CASTPGTGPHNEQFF. The CDR3 nucleotides read TGTGCCAGCACCCCAGGGACAGGCCCTCACAATGAGCAGTTCTTC.

This clonotype has only a few counts. The V and J genes are TRBV13 and TRBJ2-7; 7 nucleotides match TRBD1. V lost 3 bases, J lost 3 bases, and 8 bases stayed unmatched. Germline V lookup: CDR1 PRHDT, CDR2 FYEKMQ (reference sequence). This CDR3 region has 15 residues. CDR3 in amino acids: CASSFGAGGFYEQYV. The CDR3 DNA reads as TGTGCCAGCAGCTTCGGGGCAGGGGGATTCTACGAGCAGTACGTC.

The chain combines TRBV20-1 with TRBJ2-3, with TRBD2 matching over 9 bases. CDR1 DFQATT and CDR2 SNEGSKA come from the germline V gene (reference sequence). V gave up 6 bases and J gave up 2 bases; unmatched junction bases: 6. The CDR3 has 14 residues. CDR3 DNA: TGCAGTGCCTCGGGACTAGCTTCCACAGATACGCAGTATTTT. Amino acid sequence: CSASGLASTDTQYF.

The V call is TRBV11-1, the J call TRBJ2-4; unclear D gene. The germline V and J ends were trimmed by 4 bases and 2 bases, with 15 bases remaining between them. The CDR3 spans 16 residues. CDR1 and CDR2 (germline): SGHAT, FQDESV (reference sequence). CDR3 amino acids: CASSYAGWGTKNIQYF. The CDR3, as DNA: TGTGCCAGCAGCTATGCCGGGTGGGGAACCAAAAACATTCAGTACTTC. Complete variable domain (other parts from reference TRBV11-1 and TRBJ2-4): EAEVAQSPRYKITEKSQAVAFWCDPISGHATLYWYRQILGQGPELLVQFQDESVVDDSQLPKDRFSAERLKGVDSTLKIQPAELGDSAMYLCASSYAGWGTKNIQYFGAGTRLSVL.

This clonotype was found a few times. This rearrangement joins TRBV4-3 to TRBJ1-6; D gene uncertain. With 0 bases removed from V and 2 bases from J, the gap between germline ends came to 8 bases. CDR3 length equals 16 residues. Germline V gene lookup returns CDR1 LGHNA and CDR2 YSLEER. Here the CDR3 DNA reads TGCGCCAGCAGCCAAGATGGCAGTCCCTATAATTCACCCCTCCACTTT. Its protein product is CASSQDGSPYNSPLHF.

The J gene is TRBJ2-3, the V gene TRBV3-1; the D gene is possibly TRBD1 (5 bases). Trimming removed 5 bases at V and 5 bases at J, with 14 bases between. The CDR3 has 14 residues. The V gene's germline CDR1 is LGHDT and CDR2 YNNKEL (reference sequence). CDR3 DNA: TGTGCCAGCAGCACCCGAAGGCAGGGAGATACGCAGTATTTT. Protein sequence: CASSTRRQGDTQYF.

This chain uses TRBV11-2 with TRBJ2-5; either TRBD1 or TRBD2 may fit D (6 bases each). Germline V gives CDR1 SGHAT, CDR2 FQNNGV. Trimming shortened V by 1 base and J by 7 bases, and 19 bases separated the two germline ends. CDR3 length: 16 amino acids. The CDR3 here is CASSLAGSSGAVTQYF. The CDR3, as DNA: TGTGCCAGCAGCTTAGCCGGGTCCTCGGGGGCGGTGACCCAGTACTTC.

This clonotype was seen more than once but under ten times. The chain employs TRBV12-3 or TRBV12-4 and TRBJ1-2; D is uncertain. The CDR3 runs 13 residues. Trimming cost V 3 bases and J 7 bases, with 12 bases left between them. The CDR3 here is CASSFSQSAGYTF. CDR3 bases: TGTGCCAGCAGTTTTTCACAGTCGGCTGGCTACACCTTC.

This clonotype has a handful of counts. The genes are TRBV20-1 and TRBJ1-1; 9 nucleotides line up with TRBD1. Germline lookup yields CDR1 DFQATT and CDR2 SNEGSKA (reference sequence). Trimming at V came to 5 bases and at J to 3 bases, leaving 7 bases not matched to a gene. This CDR3 is 14 amino acids long. The CDR3 sequence: CSAGDRAVDTEAFF. The CDR3 DNA reads TGCAGTGCTGGGGACAGGGCCGTTGACACTGAAGCTTTCTTT.

This clonotype was detected a few times. This sequence joins TRBV6-6 and TRBJ1-2; 7 nucleotides match TRBD1. Per germline, CDR1 MNHNY and CDR2 SVGAGI (reference sequence). Unmatched junction bases numbered 6, after V lost 4 bases and J lost 1 base. The CDR3 sequence is 15 residues long. For the CDR3, the DNA is TGTGCCAGCAGTTGGGGGGACAGCTTTAACTATGGCTACACCTTC. It specifies CASSWGDSFNYGYTF.

The genes are TRBV11-2 and TRBJ2-1; 9 bases are shared with TRBD2. There are 16 residues in the CDR3. V shed 5 bases and J 4 bases; nucleotides not matched to a gene: 9. CDR1 and CDR2 (germline): SGHAT, FQNNGV. The CDR3 region has the DNA TGTGCCAGCAGCCATGTACGTAGCGGGAGTTACAATGAGCAGTTCTTC. Encoded protein: CASSHVRSGSYNEQFF.

This clonotype was seen repeatedly, ten times or more. CDR3 sequence (DNA): TGCAGTGCTAGTTGGTTCCAGAACACTGAAGCTTTCTTT. This translates into CSASWFQNTEAFF. The chain couples TRBV20-1 to TRBJ1-1; D ambiguous. The ends were cut back, 3 bases at V and 1 base at J, with 9 bases in the middle. In germline, CDR1 is DFQATT, CDR2 SNEGSKA (reference sequence). The CDR3 extends over 13 amino acids.

This clonotype was detected many times. The chain uses TRBV20-1 and TRBJ2-7; TRBD1 matches 7 bases. CDR1 and CDR2 from the germline V gene are DFQATT and SNEGSKA (reference sequence). CDR3 size: 14 residues. V lost 0 bases to trimming and J lost 1 base; unmatched junction nucleotides: 3. The CDR3 sequence: CSAREAGGSYEQYF. CDR3 nucleotide sequence: TGCAGTGCTAGAGAGGCAGGGGGATCCTACGAGCAGTACTTC.

The J gene is TRBJ1-1, the V gene TRBV24-1, with unresolved D. Germline values: CDR1 KGHDR, CDR2 SFDVKD. V lost 2 bases, J lost 1 base, and 10 bases lay in between. The CDR3 covers 15 residues. CDR3 region: CATSDSAGGNTEAFF. CDR3 bases: TGTGCCACCAGTGATTCTGCAGGAGGGAACACTGAAGCTTTCTTT.

The V and J genes are TRBV5-6 and TRBJ1-3; D may be TRBD1 (5 bases). In germline, CDR1 is SGHDT, CDR2 YYEEEE. The CDR3 length is 15 residues. Trimming stripped 1 base from V and 4 bases from J, with 12 bases between. This chain's CDR3 is CASSLPGTSGNTIYF. The CDR3 region has the DNA TGTGCCAGCAGCTTGCCCGGGACTTCCGGAAACACCATATATTTT.

The chain is built from TRBV27 and TRBJ2-3, with 11 positions matching TRBD2. The germline V gene encodes CDR1 MNHEY and CDR2 SMNVEV (reference sequence). V shed 1 base, J shed 6 bases, and the junction held 12 bases outside the gene matches. The CDR3 consists of 18 residues. The CDR3 DNA follows: TGTGCCAGCAGTTTATATCCCATATTAGCGGGGGGGAACGATACGCAGTATTTT. Translated, it gives CASSLYPILAGGNDTQYF.

The table lists this clonotype with many counts. The chain uses TRBV12-3 or TRBV12-4 and TRBJ2-6; D call uncertain. The V end lost 3 bases, the J end lost 2 bases, and 5 bases lay between the germline ends. This CDR3 contains 14 residues. The CDR3 spells CASSFKTGANVLTF. The CDR3 coding sequence is TGTGCCAGCAGTTTCAAGACTGGGGCCAACGTCCTGACTTTC.

This chain links TRBV28 with TRBJ1-6; 7 bases map to TRBD1. The CDR3 covers 19 residues. The V and J ends lost 1 base and 10 bases, in that order; junction bases with no gene match: 19. CDR1 and CDR2 (germline): MDHEN, SYDVKM. CDR3 DNA: TGTGCCAGCAGTTTATTTTCCCCATCCACAGGGGCGTTTAGGTCACCCCTCCACTTT. The encoded protein is CASSLFSPSTGAFRSPLHF.

This clonotype showed up many times. The chain joins TRBV5-4 to TRBJ2-5; 11 bases map to TRBD1. Germline V lookup: CDR1 SGHNT, CDR2 YYREEE (reference sequence). The V and J ends lost 3 bases and 5 bases, in that order; junction bases with no gene match: 6. The CDR3 is 15 amino acids. The CDR3 region is CASSSGQGARETQYF. CDR3 in DNA: TGTGCCAGCAGCTCTGGACAGGGGGCGCGGGAGACCCAGTACTTC.

In its sample, this clonotype was seen a few times. This chain connects TRBV5-1 to TRBJ2-5; D possibly corresponds to TRBD2 (5 bases). Trimming stripped 1 base from V and 4 bases from J, with 11 bases between. There are 14 residues in the CDR3. CDR1 SGHRS and CDR2 YFSETQ come from the germline V gene. The CDR3 here is CASSLKLAGETQYF. The CDR3, as DNA: TGCGCCAGCAGCTTGAAGCTAGCTGGAGAGACCCAGTACTTC.

The sample holds many counts of this clonotype. This chain connects TRBV7-3 to TRBJ2-1, with unresolved D. In germline, CDR1 is SGHTA, CDR2 FQGTGA. V lost 3 bases and J lost 10, with 10 bases in between. This CDR3 is 12 amino acids long. The CDR3 nucleotides are TGTGCCAGCAGCTTGACGCAAGGGGAGCAGTTCTTC. As protein: CASSLTQGEQFF.

This clonotype appeared a few times. Here the CDR3 DNA reads TGTGCCAGCAGTTCCCACTGGACAGGCCCTAGCCACCCTTATGGCTACACCTTC. Translation: CASSSHWTGPSHPYGYTF. The chain recombines TRBV12-3 or TRBV12-4 with TRBJ1-2, with 7 bases identical to TRBD1. The CDR3 spans 18 residues. V lost 4 bases, J lost 5 bases, and 19 bases stayed unmatched.

This clonotype was picked up many times. The chain uses TRBV20-1 and TRBJ2-6; D is possibly TRBD1 or TRBD2 (5 bases each). The length of the CDR3 is 16 residues. CDR1 and CDR2 from the germline V gene are DFQATT and SNEGSKA (reference sequence). The ends were cut back, 1 base at V and 2 bases at J, with 12 bases in the middle. CDR3 coding DNA: TGCAGTGCTAGAGTTCAGGGAGCCCCTGGGGCCAACGTCCTGACTTTC. Translation: CSARVQGAPGANVLTF.

This clonotype showed up many times. The J gene is TRBJ2-1, the V gene TRBV18; 8 bases fit TRBD1. The CDR3 consists of 14 residues. Germline values: CDR1 KGHSH, CDR2 LQKENI. V was pared by 3 bases and J by 4 bases, with 2 bases of the junction left unmatched. The CDR3 loop reads CASSPQGAYNEQFF. The CDR3 DNA follows: TGTGCCAGCTCACCGCAGGGGGCATACAATGAGCAGTTCTTC.

Regarding this clonotype: An end of the junction does not agree with germline; a read error may underlie this. The V gene is TRBV6-2 or TRBV6-3, the J gene TRBJ2-1; perhaps D is TRBD1 or TRBD2 (6 bases each). The germline V gene has CDR1 MNHEY and CDR2 SVGEGT. The CDR3 consists of 13 residues. CDR3 bases: TGTGCCAGCAGTTACTCCCTGACAGGAGGGACTTACTTC. Residues: CASSYSLTGGTYF.